A selection of T cell receptor beta chains follows, all from one sample in a study of identical twins. TCRdb reprocessed the 5' RACE reads via MiXCR and lists one record per CDR3 protein. The table includes 1.5 million to 2 million distinct CDR3 sequences, 32% detected once. Material for sequencing was cord blood. All receptors derive from a newborn girl in good health. Each CDR3 is given with its conserved first and last residue. Fields, in order: J gene, D gene, clone size, V gene, CDR3 DNA, CDR3 protein. The D gene is left open where the match is weak. For some rows the clone size is stated as once, few or many, or as a class when expanded; others skip it.

TRBJ2-5,-,-,TRBV2,TGTGCCAGCAGTGGAAGGTACGAGCGGTACTTC,CASSGRYERYF
TRBJ2-7,TRBD1,few,TRBV10-3,TGTGCCATCAGTGAAGGAGGGACAGGAGTCTACGAGCAGTACTTC,CAISEGGTGVYEQYF
TRBJ2-3,-,few,TRBV20-1,TGCAGTGCTAGAATTCTAGGCGCAGATACGCAGTATTTT,CSARILGADTQYF
TRBJ2-7,-,-,TRBV25-1,TGTGCCAGCAGTCACTGGGCGTACGAGCAGTACTTC,CASSHWAYEQYF
TRBJ2-1,TRBD2,-,TRBV19,TGTGCCAGTAGTGGAGATAGCGGGAGAGGGTCCTACAATGAGCAGTTCTTC,CASSGDSGRGSYNEQFF
TRBJ2-3,TRBD1,few,TRBV5-1,TGCGCCAGCAGCTTTCTTGGACAGGGGAGCACAGATACGCAGTATTTT,CASSFLGQGSTDTQYF
TRBJ2-3,-,-,TRBV12-3/TRBV12-4,TGTGCCAGCAGTTTCGACCACAGCAAGGGCAGGGGGGGCGCAGATATGCAGTATTTT,CASSFDHSKGRGGADMQYF
TRBJ2-1,-,-,TRBV20-1,TGCAGTACTAACCCGACGGAGACGCCGTACAATGAGCAGTTCTTC,CSTNPTETPYNEQFF
TRBJ1-2,TRBD1,-,TRBV10-2,TGCGCCAGCAGTACCGGGACAGGCTTTATACACACCTTC,CASSTGTGFIHTF
TRBJ2-1,TRBD1,-,TRBV7-2,TGTGCCAGCAGCTTAGCTATCGGGACAGGGTACAATGAGCAGTTCTTC,CASSLAIGTGYNEQFF
TRBJ2-1,-,-,TRBV20-1,TGCAGTGCTACGAAAGGGTACTTATACAATGAGCAGTTCTTC,CSATKGYLYNEQFF
TRBJ1-5,TRBD1,-,TRBV20-1,TGCAGTGCTCCGGACAGGGCTAGCAATCAGCCCCAGCATTTT,CSAPDRASNQPQHF
TRBJ2-1,-,-,TRBV27,TGTGCCAGCAGTTTCGGTCAGGTTTACAATGAGCAGTTCTTC,CASSFGQVYNEQFF
TRBJ2-3,-,-,TRBV2,TGTGCCAGCAGTGAAATAAGGATCGCAGATACGCAGTATTTT,CASSEIRIADTQYF
TRBJ2-3,TRBD2,-,TRBV29-1,TGCAGCGTCTCTAGCGGGAGTGAGCACACAGATACGCAGTATTTT,CSVSSGSEHTDTQYF
TRBJ2-7,TRBD2,many,TRBV2,TGTGCCAGCAGTGAAAGCGGGAGGGCCTACGAGCAGTACTTC,CASSESGRAYEQYF
TRBJ2-1,TRBD2,-,TRBV6-2/TRBV6-3,TGTGCCAGCACCTCACTAGCGGGAGGAAAGTCGTTAAAGTACAATGAGCAGTTCTTC,CASTSLAGGKSLKYNEQFF